Each of the 9 T cell receptor beta chains below was sequenced from the same sample in a study of technical replicates of blood from a few donors. Produced via immunoSEQ multiplex PCR; TCRdb's table is partial and in-frame only. The table includes approximately 59,000 clones, approximately 83% detected once. Sequencing input: PBMCs. Every receptor here comes from a human donor in good health. Some clones in this sample may be carry-over from other donors' samples.

This clone has just a few counts. The V and J genes are TRBV21-1 and TRBJ2-2; the table assigns TRBD1, which was not confirmed against the DNA. TRBV21-1 is a pseudogene segment. The CDR3 runs 15 residues. The CDR3 reads CASSKVTEWSGELFF. CDR3 DNA: TGTGCCAGCAGCAAAGTCACAGAGTGGTCCGGGGAGCTGTTTTTT.

This clone has only one observation. V gene TRBV4-2 combines with J gene TRBJ1-3; no firm D call. The CDR3 extends over 15 amino acids. Between the trimmed V and J ends, which lost 0 bases and 0 bases, there was a span of 6 bases. In germline, CDR1 is LGHNA, CDR2 YNFKEQ. The CDR3 protein is CASSQDSASGNTIYF. The CDR3 region has the DNA TGTGCCAGCAGCCAAGACAGCGCCTCTGGAAACACCATATATTTT.

By its share, this clone is medium-sized. The chain links TRBV15 to TRBJ1-1; the D is unclear. The CDR3 spans 15 residues. The germline V gene has CDR1 LNHNV and CDR2 YYDKDF (reference sequence). V shed 0 bases and J shed 1 base, with 9 bases lying between them. The CDR3 DNA follows: TGTGCCACCAGCAGAGATAGGGAGGGGAACACTGAAGCTTTCTTT. The encoded protein is CATSRDREGNTEAFF.

The chain recombines TRBV6-4 with TRBJ2-3; the match to TRBD2 covers 13 bases. CDR1 MRHNA and CDR2 SNTAGT come from the germline V gene. With 6 bases clipped from V and 0 bases from J, the junction kept 12 bases outside the gene matches. The length of the CDR3 is 19 residues. CDR3 residues: CASSPRGTSGAVSTDTQYF. CDR3 sequence (DNA): TGTGCCAGCAGCCCGAGGGGGACTAGCGGGGCGGTTAGCACAGATACGCAGTATTTT.

CDR3 DNA sequence: TGTGCCAGCAGCTTAGATCTGAGCGGGAGTTTCAATGAGCAGTTCTTC. Amino acids: CASSLDLSGSFNEQFF. This chain connects TRBV11-3 to TRBJ2-1; 8 bases align to TRBD2. The CDR3 has 16 amino acids. CDR1 is SGHNT and CDR2 is YENEEA in the germline V gene. V lost 0 bases to trimming and J lost 6 bases; unmatched junction nucleotides: 7.

This chain joins TRBV19 and TRBJ1-5; possibly TRBD1 for D (6 bases). V lost 3 bases, J lost 4 bases, and 13 bases lay in between. Germline values: CDR1 LNHDA, CDR2 SQIVND (reference sequence). The CDR3 is 15 residues long. CDR3 DNA: TGTGCCAGTAGTATCGGAACAGGGCAGAATCAGCCCCAGCATTTT. Its translation: CASSIGTGQNQPQHF. The full variable domain, completed using reference TRBV19 and TRBJ1-5, is DGGITQSPKYLFRKEGQNVTLSCEQNLNHDAMYWYRQDPGQGLRLIYYSQIVNDFQKGDIAEGYSVSREKKESFPLTVTSAQKNPTAFYLCASSIGTGQNQPQHFGDGTRLSIL.

V gene TRBV10-2 combines with J gene TRBJ2-1; D not resolved. Trimming took 5 bases from V and 0 from J, leaving 14 bases between them. The CDR3 is 16 residues long. The germline gives CDR1 WSHSY, CDR2 SAAADI. CDR3 sequence reads: CASSTTNLASYNEQFF. DNA for the CDR3: TGCGCCAGCAGTACTACTAATCTCGCCTCCTACAATGAGCAGTTCTTC.

The chain has TRBV7-8 and TRBJ1-1; unclear D gene. CDR3 size: 13 residues. CDR1 and CDR2 (germline): SGHVS, FQNEAQ. V shed 5 bases and J shed 1 base, with 8 bases lying between them. CDR3 bases: TGTGCCAGCAGCCCCTCCCCGAACACTGAAGCTTTCTTT. Encoded protein: CASSPSPNTEAFF.

The chain recombines TRBV9 with TRBJ2-2; D may be TRBD1 (6 bases). The length of the CDR3 is 16 residues. Trimming removed 4 bases from V and 0 bases from J, with 13 bases in between. Per germline, CDR1 SGDLS and CDR2 YYNGEE. CDR3 sequence reads: CASSSGTSANTGELFF. The CDR3, as DNA: TGTGCCAGCAGCTCTGGGACATCCGCGAACACCGGGGAGCTGTTTTTT.